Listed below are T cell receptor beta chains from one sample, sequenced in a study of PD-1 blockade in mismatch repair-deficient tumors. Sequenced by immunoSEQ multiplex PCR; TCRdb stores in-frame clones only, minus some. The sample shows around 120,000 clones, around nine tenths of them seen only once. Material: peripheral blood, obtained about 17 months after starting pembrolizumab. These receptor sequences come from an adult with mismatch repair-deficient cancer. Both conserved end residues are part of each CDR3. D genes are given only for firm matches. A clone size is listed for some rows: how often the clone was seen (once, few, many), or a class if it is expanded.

CDR3: CSVEVGGTTGELFF
DNA: TGCAGCGTTGAGGTCGGCGGAACCACCGGGGAGCTGTTTTTT
V: TRBV29-1
J: TRBJ2-2
size: -
D: -

CDR3: CASSMQGNTEAFF
DNA: TGTGCCAGTAGTATGCAGGGAAACACTGAAGCTTTCTTT
V: TRBV19
J: TRBJ1-1
size: few
D: -

CDR3: CASSQFRTGTNEQFF
DNA: TGTGCCAGCAGCCAATTTCGGACGGGAACCAATGAGCAGTTCTTC
V: TRBV14
J: TRBJ2-1
size: -
D: -

CDR3: CASSQDLGPNNEKLFF
DNA: TGCGCCAGCAGCCAAGATCTGGGTCCCAATAATGAAAAACTGTTTTTT
V: TRBV4-3
J: TRBJ1-4
size: -
D: -

CDR3: CASSFGGVQETQYF
DNA: TGCGCCAGCAGCTTCGGGGGGGTTCAAGAGACCCAGTACTTC
V: TRBV5-1
J: TRBJ2-5
size: once
D: TRBD2

CDR3: CASSLEDEQYF
DNA: TGTGCCAGCAGCTTGGAAGACGAGCAGTACTTC
V: TRBV13
J: TRBJ2-7
size: -
D: -

CDR3: CASSSKLAGELFF
DNA: TGTGCCAGCAGCTCGAAACTGGCCGGGGAGCTGTTTTTT
V: TRBV7-9
J: TRBJ2-2
size: once
D: -

CDR3: CSVTRQNGYTF
DNA: TGCAGCGTAACACGACAGAATGGCTACACCTTC
V: TRBV29-1
J: TRBJ1-2
size: -
D: -

CDR3: CASSPRTSGNLYEQYF
DNA: TGTGCCAGCAGCCCACGGACTAGCGGGAACCTCTACGAGCAGTACTTC
V: TRBV9
J: TRBJ2-7
size: -
D: TRBD2

CDR3: CASSPIRTVNTGELFF
DNA: TGTGCCAGCAGCCCCATTAGGACAGTGAACACCGGGGAGCTGTTTTTT
V: TRBV11-3
J: TRBJ2-2
size: -
D: -

CDR3: CASSARTSGRAAYEQYF
DNA: TGTGCCAGCAGCGCGCGGACTAGCGGGAGGGCTGCCTACGAGCAGTACTTC
V: TRBV7-9
J: TRBJ2-7
size: -
D: TRBD2

CDR3: CASSLGYEPTYEQYF
DNA: TGTGCCAGCAGCTTAGGGTACGAGCCTACCTACGAGCAGTACTTC
V: TRBV11-2
J: TRBJ2-7
size: -
D: -

CDR3: CATGTTAGTSHEQFF
DNA: TGTGCCACTGGAACTACGGCCGGGACTAGCCATGAGCAGTTCTTC
V: TRBV9
J: TRBJ2-1
size: -
D: TRBD2

CDR3: CASRRTKWANQPQHF
DNA: TGTGCCAGCCGGAGGACCAAATGGGCCAATCAGCCCCAGCATTTT
V: TRBV28
J: TRBJ1-5
size: -
D: -

CDR3: CASSTLLAERSYEQYF
DNA: TGTGCCAGCAGCACCTTACTAGCGGAACGCTCCTACGAGCAGTACTTC
V: TRBV5-6
J: TRBJ2-7
size: -
D: TRBD2

CDR3: CASSQAREGAGEQFF
DNA: TGCGCCAGCAGCCAAGCAAGGGAGGGGGCGGGTGAGCAGTTCTTC
V: TRBV4-3
J: TRBJ2-1
size: -
D: -

CDR3: CASSLPWPSHEQYF
DNA: TGTGCCAGCAGCTTACCCTGGCCCAGCCACGAGCAGTACTTC
V: TRBV13
J: TRBJ2-7
size: few
D: -

CDR3: CAWSGRGLVQPQHF
DNA: TGTGCCTGGAGTGGTAGGGGGCTGGTTCAGCCCCAGCATTTT
V: TRBV30
J: TRBJ1-5
size: -
D: TRBD1

CDR3: CASSEPFPTAGLYTGELFF
DNA: TGTGCCAGCAGTGAACCGTTCCCAACCGCGGGACTATACACCGGGGAGCTGTTTTTT
V: TRBV6-1
J: TRBJ2-2
size: -
D: TRBD2

CDR3: CASSLETGTEAFF
DNA: TGTGCCAGCAGCTTAGAGACAGGGACTGAAGCTTTCTTT
V: TRBV11-2
J: TRBJ1-1
size: once
D: TRBD1

CDR3: CASSQDFDTGELFF
DNA: TGCGCCAGCAGCCAAGATTTCGACACCGGGGAGCTGTTTTTT
V: TRBV4-1
J: TRBJ2-2
size: -
D: -

CDR3: CASSRTGLYSYEQYF
DNA: TGTGCCAGCAGCCGGACAGGCCTATATTCCTACGAGCAGTACTTC
V: TRBV7-9
J: TRBJ2-7
size: -
D: TRBD1

CDR3: CASSLHSSYNEQFF
DNA: TGTGCCAGCAGCTTGCATAGCTCCTACAATGAGCAGTTCTTC
V: TRBV5-6
J: TRBJ2-1
size: -
D: -

CDR3: CASSPQFGVVTEAFF
DNA: TGTGCCAGCAGCCCTCAATTCGGGGTGGTCACTGAAGCTTTCTTT
V: TRBV9
J: TRBJ1-1
size: -
D: -

CDR3: CASQGSGYQETQYF
DNA: TGCGCCAGCCAGGGAAGCGGGTACCAAGAGACCCAGTACTTC
V: TRBV5-1
J: TRBJ2-5
size: -
D: -

CDR3: CASSRSGPSGGANVLTF
DNA: TGTGCCAGCAGCCGTTCAGGGCCCTCTGGTGGGGCCAACGTCCTGACTTTC
V: TRBV7-9
J: TRBJ2-6
size: -
D: -

CDR3: CASSASGTGFYEQYF
DNA: TGTGCCAGCAGTGCATCCGGGACAGGGTTTTACGAGCAGTACTTC
V: TRBV27
J: TRBJ2-7
size: -
D: TRBD1

CDR3: CASSLGGLSNTEAFF
DNA: TGCGCCAGCAGCTTGGGGGGGTTATCGAACACTGAAGCTTTCTTT
V: TRBV5-1
J: TRBJ1-1
size: -
D: -

CDR3: CASSLASSYEQYF
DNA: TGTGCCAGCAGCTTGGCCAGCTCCTACGAGCAGTACTTC
V: TRBV5-6
J: TRBJ2-7
size: -
D: -

CDR3: CASSQARGNYEQYF
DNA: TGCGCCAGCAGCCAAGCCAGGGGGAACTACGAGCAGTACTTC
V: TRBV4-1
J: TRBJ2-7
size: -
D: TRBD1

CDR3: CASRGPASGPKSSYNEQFF
DNA: TGTGCCAGCAGGGGCCCGGCTAGCGGCCCAAAGAGCTCCTACAATGAGCAGTTCTTC
V: TRBV7-9
J: TRBJ2-1
size: -
D: TRBD2

CDR3: CARMGLATDPCSLSSYNEQFF
DNA: TGTGCCAGGATGGGACTAGCGACCGACCCATGTTCACTGAGCTCCTACAATGAGCAGTTCTTC
V: TRBV19
J: TRBJ2-1
size: -
D: TRBD2

CDR3: CAIRAGGPTEAFF
DNA: TGTGCCATCAGAGCCGGGGGGCCCACTGAAGCTTTCTTT
V: TRBV10-3
J: TRBJ1-1
size: -
D: -

CDR3: CAIRNSGQNYEQYF
DNA: TGTGCCATCAGAAACTCGGGACAGAACTACGAGCAGTACTTC
V: TRBV10-3
J: TRBJ2-7
size: -
D: TRBD1

CDR3: CASSLGRDRVTDTQYF
DNA: TGTGCCAGCAGCTTAGGCCGGGACAGGGTCACAGATACGCAGTATTTT
V: TRBV11-2
J: TRBJ2-3
size: -
D: TRBD1

CDR3: CASTPGRMNQPQHF
DNA: TGTGCCAGTACCCCGGGACGGATGAATCAGCCCCAGCATTTT
V: TRBV19
J: TRBJ1-5
size: -
D: -

CDR3: CASRDRGRRNQPQHF
DNA: TGTGCCAGCAGGGACAGGGGGCGCCGGAATCAGCCCCAGCATTTT
V: TRBV28
J: TRBJ1-5
size: -
D: TRBD1

CDR3: CASATYYEQYF
DNA: TGTGCCTCCGCGACTTATTACGAGCAGTACTTC
V: TRBV6-6
J: TRBJ2-7
size: -
D: -

CDR3: CASSYSGPGVTQYF
DNA: TGTGCCAGCAGTTACAGCGGTCCAGGGGTGACCCAGTACTTC
V: TRBV6-6
J: TRBJ2-5
size: -
D: -

CDR3: CASSTGTSGRNEQFF
DNA: TGTGCCAGCAGCACCGGGACTAGCGGGAGAAATGAGCAGTTCTTC
V: TRBV27
J: TRBJ2-1
size: -
D: TRBD2

CDR3: CASTRDNGYGYTF
DNA: TGTGCCAGCACCAGGGACAACGGCTATGGCTACACCTTC
V: TRBV5-6
J: TRBJ1-2
size: -
D: -